Included here is one T cell receptor beta chain sequence, with context. This specimen belongs to a study of T cell changes during pregnancy in multiple sclerosis. Sequenced by immunoSEQ multiplex PCR; TCRdb stores in-frame clones only, minus some. Of over 50,000 clones listed, 75% to 95% were seen once; the top ten hold more than 2%. The CDR3 covers 14 residues. Germline CDR1 is SGHNT and CDR2 is YYREEE (reference sequence). Trimming cost V 4 bases and J 1 base, with 9 bases left between them. The chain joins TRBV5-4 to TRBJ2-1; possible D gene TRBD2, 6 bases. This sequence was found in a female donor in good health, enrolled as a control in a pregnancy study. The starting material was peripheral blood, obtained in the first trimester of pregnancy. The CDR3 nucleotides read TGTGCCAGCAGCGCCGGGACTTCCTACAATGAGCAGTTCTTC. The encoded protein is CASSAGTSYNEQFF.